A selection of T cell receptor beta chains follows, all from one sample in a study of blood T cell repertoires in COVID-19. Using immunoSEQ multiplex PCR, the repertoire was profiled, and TCRdb retains in-frame clones only, with some absent. The sample comprises roughly 97,000 clones, roughly four fifths of which are singletons, and about 5% rests with the top ten. The material sequenced was peripheral blood. These receptors all stem from a man in his sixties with acute or convalescent COVID-19. Both conserved end residues are part of each CDR3. Fields, in order: CDR3 DNA, CDR3 protein, D gene, clone size, J gene, V gene. D genes are given only for firm matches. Clone size appears in some rows only: once, few, many, or a class for an expanded clone.

CDR3 DNA: TGTGCCAGCAGCTTAGGGGGTCTAGCGGGGAACTACGAGCAGTACTTC
CDR3 protein: CASSLGGLAGNYEQYF
D gene: TRBD2
clone size: NA
J gene: TRBJ2-7
V gene: TRBV7-8

CDR3 DNA: TGTGCCAGCACCCCGGGGGGTTGGGGGGACGAGCAGTACTTC
CDR3 protein: CASTPGGWGDEQYF
D gene: TRBD2
clone size: NA
J gene: TRBJ2-7
V gene: TRBV7-2

CDR3 DNA: TGTGCCAGTAGTCCCGGGACATTCAGCAGAGGCTACACCTTC
CDR3 protein: CASSPGTFSRGYTF
D gene: NA
clone size: NA
J gene: TRBJ1-2
V gene: TRBV19

CDR3 DNA: TGTGCCAGCAGCCCCCCTTTTAGCGGGAGCTCCTACAATGAGCAGTTCTTC
CDR3 protein: CASSPPFSGSSYNEQFF
D gene: TRBD2
clone size: NA
J gene: TRBJ2-1
V gene: TRBV5-4

CDR3 DNA: TGTGCCAGCAGCCTGGACAGGAAATACGAGCAGTACTTC
CDR3 protein: CASSLDRKYEQYF
D gene: TRBD1
clone size: few
J gene: TRBJ2-7
V gene: TRBV7-2

CDR3 DNA: TGCAGCGGCGTTAGCGGGAGAATCCCAGATACGCAGTATTTT
CDR3 protein: CSGVSGRIPDTQYF
D gene: TRBD2
clone size: NA
J gene: TRBJ2-3
V gene: TRBV29-1

CDR3 DNA: TGTGCCAGCAGTGAATCAAATTTTGGCTACACCTTC
CDR3 protein: CASSESNFGYTF
D gene: NA
clone size: NA
J gene: TRBJ1-2
V gene: TRBV2

CDR3 DNA: TGTGCCAGCAGTGAAGCGCGGGGCTCCCAGCATTTT
CDR3 protein: CASSEARGSQHF
D gene: NA
clone size: NA
J gene: TRBJ1-5
V gene: TRBV2

CDR3 DNA: TGCGCCAGCAGCTTGTCAGGGGTCTTCTACAATGAGCAGTTCTTC
CDR3 protein: CASSLSGVFYNEQFF
D gene: NA
clone size: NA
J gene: TRBJ2-1
V gene: TRBV5-1

CDR3 DNA: TGTGCCAGCAGCAAACCGGGACAGGTCCTTCGGGCTTTCTTT
CDR3 protein: CASSKPGQVLRAFF
D gene: TRBD1
clone size: few
J gene: TRBJ1-1
V gene: TRBV28

CDR3 DNA: TGTGCCAGCAGCTTAATGCCCGTAGCGAACACCGGGGAGCTGTTTTTT
CDR3 protein: CASSLMPVANTGELFF
D gene: NA
clone size: NA
J gene: TRBJ2-2
V gene: TRBV7-2

CDR3 DNA: TGTGCCACCAGCACAGTGACTGGGGCCAACGTCCTGACTTTC
CDR3 protein: CATSTVTGANVLTF
D gene: NA
clone size: NA
J gene: TRBJ2-6
V gene: TRBV15

CDR3 DNA: TGTGCCTGGAGTGAGGGAGACTCCGCGGGAGAGCAGTTCTTC
CDR3 protein: CAWSEGDSAGEQFF
D gene: NA
clone size: NA
J gene: TRBJ2-1
V gene: TRBV30

CDR3 DNA: TGTGCCAGCAGCTTACGGACTAGCGGGAGCTCCTACAATGAGCAGTTCTTC
CDR3 protein: CASSLRTSGSSYNEQFF
D gene: TRBD2
clone size: NA
J gene: TRBJ2-1
V gene: TRBV9

CDR3 DNA: TGTGCCAGCTCACCACTCGGGGGGAGCTCCTACAATGAGCAGTTCTTC
CDR3 protein: CASSPLGGSSYNEQFF
D gene: TRBD2
clone size: NA
J gene: TRBJ2-1
V gene: TRBV18

CDR3 DNA: TGTGCCAGTAGTAATTCGGACAGGGGCGGCAATCAGCCCCAGCATTTT
CDR3 protein: CASSNSDRGGNQPQHF
D gene: TRBD1
clone size: NA
J gene: TRBJ1-5
V gene: TRBV19

CDR3 DNA: TGTGCCAGCAGCCTGAGGACAGGGGATCTCTATGGCTACACCTTC
CDR3 protein: CASSLRTGDLYGYTF
D gene: TRBD1
clone size: NA
J gene: TRBJ1-2
V gene: TRBV7-8

CDR3 DNA: TGTGCCAGCAGCCTCTTCGGGGACACTGAAGCTTTCTTT
CDR3 protein: CASSLFGDTEAFF
D gene: NA
clone size: NA
J gene: TRBJ1-1
V gene: TRBV5-4

CDR3 DNA: TGTGCCAGCAGCGTAGATCGAGGGAGTGCCTACAATGAGCAGTTCTTC
CDR3 protein: CASSVDRGSAYNEQFF
D gene: NA
clone size: NA
J gene: TRBJ2-1
V gene: TRBV9

CDR3 DNA: TGTGCCAGCAGATACTCGGGTTACTATGGCTACACCTTC
CDR3 protein: CASRYSGYYGYTF
D gene: NA
clone size: NA
J gene: TRBJ1-2
V gene: TRBV12-3/TRBV12-4

CDR3 DNA: TGTGCCATCAGTGAAACCCCGGGTAGCCCGAATCAGTACTTC
CDR3 protein: CAISETPGSPNQYF
D gene: NA
clone size: few
J gene: TRBJ2-7
V gene: TRBV10-3

CDR3 DNA: TGTGCCAGCAGCCCACCTGAACGTCGGGGAAACACCATATATTTT
CDR3 protein: CASSPPERRGNTIYF
D gene: NA
clone size: NA
J gene: TRBJ1-3
V gene: TRBV7-8

CDR3 DNA: TGCGCCAGCAGCTCGGGACTAGCCTCCAATGAGCAGTTCTTC
CDR3 protein: CASSSGLASNEQFF
D gene: TRBD2
clone size: once
J gene: TRBJ2-1
V gene: TRBV5-1

CDR3 DNA: TGTGCCAGCAGCCAAAGCCCCCAGGGGGCCACTGGAAACACCATATATTTT
CDR3 protein: CASSQSPQGATGNTIYF
D gene: TRBD1
clone size: NA
J gene: TRBJ1-3
V gene: TRBV3-1/TRBV3-2

CDR3 DNA: TGTGCCAGCAGCCAAGGAACCGGTGGGACAGGGGATCGATCCTATGGCTACACCTTC
CDR3 protein: CASSQGTGGTGDRSYGYTF
D gene: TRBD1
clone size: NA
J gene: TRBJ1-2
V gene: TRBV4-2

CDR3 DNA: TGTGCCAGCAGCCAAGGGGCCAGGGAGCTGTTTTTT
CDR3 protein: CASSQGARELFF
D gene: NA
clone size: few
J gene: TRBJ2-2
V gene: TRBV3-1/TRBV3-2

CDR3 DNA: TGCGCCAGCAGTCAGTGGTTACAGGGGGCCTACAATCAGCCCCAGCATTTT
CDR3 protein: CASSQWLQGAYNQPQHF
D gene: TRBD1
clone size: NA
J gene: TRBJ1-5
V gene: TRBV23-1

CDR3 DNA: TGCGCCAGCAGCCAATGGACAGGCAATTCACCCCTCCACTTT
CDR3 protein: CASSQWTGNSPLHF
D gene: TRBD1
clone size: few
J gene: TRBJ1-6
V gene: TRBV4-3

CDR3 DNA: TGCGCCAGCAGCCAAGAATGGGGTGAGGGGGCTTGGAATCAGCCCCAGCATTTT
CDR3 protein: CASSQEWGEGAWNQPQHF
D gene: TRBD1
clone size: NA
J gene: TRBJ1-5
V gene: TRBV4-1

CDR3 DNA: TGTGCCAGCATCAGGGGGGATGGAAACACCATATATTTT
CDR3 protein: CASIRGDGNTIYF
D gene: TRBD1
clone size: NA
J gene: TRBJ1-3
V gene: TRBV12-3/TRBV12-4

CDR3 DNA: TGTGCCAGCTCACCACCGGACAGGGGGTACGAGCAGTACTTC
CDR3 protein: CASSPPDRGYEQYF
D gene: TRBD1
clone size: NA
J gene: TRBJ2-7
V gene: TRBV18

CDR3 DNA: TGTGCCAGCAGCGAAGGGAGGTCTGGGGCCAACGTCCTGACTTTC
CDR3 protein: CASSEGRSGANVLTF
D gene: NA
clone size: NA
J gene: TRBJ2-6
V gene: TRBV7-2

CDR3 DNA: TGTGCCTGGAGTGTAAGCTTATCCCCTGAAAAACTGTTTTTT
CDR3 protein: CAWSVSLSPEKLFF
D gene: NA
clone size: NA
J gene: TRBJ1-4
V gene: TRBV30

CDR3 DNA: TGTGCCAGCAGTATAAGCGGGGGGGCTCGTAATGAGCAGTTCTTC
CDR3 protein: CASSISGGARNEQFF
D gene: TRBD2
clone size: NA
J gene: TRBJ2-1
V gene: TRBV27

CDR3 DNA: TGTGCTAGTGCTTGGACTAGTCGTCCAGATACGCAGTATTTT
CDR3 protein: CASAWTSRPDTQYF
D gene: TRBD2
clone size: NA
J gene: TRBJ2-3
V gene: TRBV12-5

CDR3 DNA: TGTGCCAGCAGCTTGGGAGGGAGCGGGAGAGGGGCGACCCAGTACTTC
CDR3 protein: CASSLGGSGRGATQYF
D gene: TRBD2
clone size: NA
J gene: TRBJ2-5
V gene: TRBV11-2